A single TCR beta chain is shown here with its context. Its antigen is not identified. The record originates from a study of CD8+ T cells in alopecia areata. cDNA reverse transcribed from extracted RNA served as the sequencing template. Some clones are missing from TCRdb's copy, which holds only in-frame ones; the method was immunoSEQ multiplex PCR. The sample consists of about 140,000 clones, 55% of them appearing once. V lost 7 bases to trimming and J lost 0 bases, with 16 bases between them. Per the germline V gene, CDR1 is SGHVS and CDR2 is FQNEAQ. The CDR3 is made up of 15 amino acids. Study results and limitations: When scalp samples are sequenced, resident alphabeta T cells of normal skin are also captured. The study found higher clonality in lesional than normal scalp, especially in alopecia totalis/universalis.

This sequence was found in a human donor in good health. The genes are TRBV7-8 and TRBJ2-7; weak D call: TRBD1 (6 bases). Sequenced input: CD4+ T cells sorted from blood. The DNA for the CDR3 is TGTGCCAGCATCCCCGACAGGCTCAGCTCCTACGAGCAGTACTTC. It yields the protein CASIPDRLSSYEQYF.